The rows below give T cell receptor beta chains drawn from one sample of a study of early stage breast cancer tumors. Generated by immunoSEQ multiplex PCR, the TCRdb table keeps only in-frame clones and is missing some. In the table there are some 36,000 clones, over 65% of which are singletons. The sample comprised blood. These receptors were collected from a person in their sixties or seventies with breast cancer. The CDR3 runs from the conserved cysteine through the conserved F or W. A D gene is named only where the DNA matches it firmly. Clone size is stated in some rows and not others, as once, few, many or a class when expanded.

clone_size: few; j_call: TRBJ2-1; d_call: NA; v_call: TRBV4-1; cdr3_aa: CAVGGTDWNEQFF; cdr3_nt: TGCGCTGTAGGGGGGACCGATTGGAATGAGCAGTTCTTC
clone_size: NA; j_call: TRBJ1-4; d_call: NA; v_call: TRBV6-5; cdr3_aa: CASSYSGAGGEKLFF; cdr3_nt: TGTGCCAGCAGTTACTCGGGGGCAGGTGGAGAAAAACTGTTTTTT
clone_size: NA; j_call: TRBJ2-6; d_call: NA; v_call: TRBV6-5; cdr3_aa: CASSDLSGANVLTF; cdr3_nt: TGTGCCAGCAGTGACCTCTCTGGGGCCAACGTCCTGACTTTC
clone_size: few; j_call: TRBJ2-7; d_call: NA; v_call: TRBV7-9; cdr3_aa: CASSLSDRPPYEQYF; cdr3_nt: TGTGCCAGCAGCTTGAGTGACAGGCCACCCTACGAGCAGTACTTC
clone_size: NA; j_call: TRBJ1-3; d_call: NA; v_call: TRBV9; cdr3_aa: CASSVASRAGNTIYF; cdr3_nt: TGTGCCAGCAGCGTAGCTAGCAGGGCCGGGAACACCATATATTTT
clone_size: NA; j_call: TRBJ2-1; d_call: NA; v_call: TRBV6-1; cdr3_aa: CASSESPSPMGREQFF; cdr3_nt: TGTGCCAGCAGTGAAAGTCCCAGCCCTATGGGAAGGGAGCAGTTCTTC
clone_size: NA; j_call: TRBJ1-2; d_call: NA; v_call: TRBV29-1; cdr3_aa: CSVVWGSRYGYTF; cdr3_nt: TGCAGCGTTGTATGGGGGTCTCGCTATGGCTACACCTTC
clone_size: NA; j_call: TRBJ2-1; d_call: NA; v_call: TRBV7-6; cdr3_aa: CASSLEFNPPYNEQFF; cdr3_nt: TGTGCCAGCAGCTTAGAGTTTAACCCTCCTTACAATGAGCAGTTCTTC
clone_size: once; j_call: TRBJ2-7; d_call: TRBD2; v_call: TRBV6-1; cdr3_aa: CASSESSGPYEQYF; cdr3_nt: TGTGCCAGCAGTGAATCTAGCGGGCCCTACGAGCAGTACTTC
clone_size: once; j_call: TRBJ1-5; d_call: NA; v_call: TRBV5-1; cdr3_aa: CASSLVGGVQPQHF; cdr3_nt: TGCGCCAGCAGCTTGGTCGGGGGAGTGCAGCCCCAGCATTTT
clone_size: NA; j_call: TRBJ1-1; d_call: NA; v_call: TRBV18; cdr3_aa: CASSPQGNTEAFF; cdr3_nt: TGTGCCAGCTCACCACAGGGGAACACTGAAGCTTTCTTT
clone_size: NA; j_call: TRBJ1-1; d_call: TRBD1; v_call: TRBV5-1; cdr3_aa: CASSWGQGGLEAFF; cdr3_nt: TGCGCCAGCAGCTGGGGACAGGGAGGTCTTGAAGCTTTCTTT
clone_size: NA; j_call: TRBJ1-5; d_call: TRBD1; v_call: TRBV6-6; cdr3_aa: CASTQGAWNQPQHF; cdr3_nt: TGTGCCAGCACCCAGGGGGCTTGGAATCAGCCCCAGCATTTT
clone_size: NA; j_call: TRBJ1-6; d_call: NA; v_call: TRBV19; cdr3_aa: CASSIKAGNSPLHF; cdr3_nt: TGTGCCAGTAGTATAAAGGCAGGGAATTCACCCCTCCACTTT
clone_size: NA; j_call: TRBJ1-1; d_call: NA; v_call: TRBV19; cdr3_aa: CASSISAANTEAFF; cdr3_nt: TGTGCCAGTAGTATTTCGGCGGCGAACACTGAAGCTTTCTTT
clone_size: NA; j_call: TRBJ1-5; d_call: TRBD1; v_call: TRBV7-2; cdr3_aa: CASRSTGGRGNQPQHF; cdr3_nt: TGTGCCAGCAGATCTACAGGGGGCCGGGGCAATCAGCCCCAGCATTTT
clone_size: NA; j_call: TRBJ2-7; d_call: TRBD2; v_call: TRBV5-5; cdr3_aa: CASSLREGVFGEQYF; cdr3_nt: TGTGCCAGCAGCCTCCGGGAGGGGGTGTTTGGCGAGCAGTACTTC
clone_size: NA; j_call: TRBJ1-3; d_call: NA; v_call: TRBV4-2; cdr3_aa: CASSQDSSGNTIYF; cdr3_nt: TGTGCCAGCAGCCAAGATTCGTCGGGAAACACCATATATTTT
clone_size: NA; j_call: TRBJ1-5; d_call: NA; v_call: TRBV15; cdr3_aa: CATSDGGGNQPQHF; cdr3_nt: TGTGCCACCAGCGATGGAGGGGGCAATCAGCCCCAGCATTTT
clone_size: NA; j_call: TRBJ2-5; d_call: NA; v_call: TRBV20-1; cdr3_aa: CSARDKESQYF; cdr3_nt: TGCAGTGCTAGAGATAAAGAGTCCCAGTACTTC
clone_size: NA; j_call: TRBJ1-4; d_call: TRBD1; v_call: TRBV5-1; cdr3_aa: CASRQSTNRGGEKLFF; cdr3_nt: TGCGCCAGCAGACAATCGACAAACAGGGGCGGTGAAAAACTGTTTTTT
clone_size: NA; j_call: TRBJ2-7; d_call: NA; v_call: TRBV4-1; cdr3_aa: CASSPRRAGTTYEQYF; cdr3_nt: TGCGCCAGCAGCCCACGGCGGGCAGGTACAACCTACGAGCAGTACTTC
clone_size: NA; j_call: TRBJ1-4; d_call: NA; v_call: TRBV27; cdr3_aa: CASSDSWSGNEKLFF; cdr3_nt: TGTGCCAGCAGCGATAGTTGGAGCGGTAATGAAAAACTGTTTTTT
clone_size: NA; j_call: TRBJ2-1; d_call: NA; v_call: TRBV6-6; cdr3_aa: CASRKGDNEQFF; cdr3_nt: TGTGCCAGTAGGAAGGGGGACAATGAGCAGTTCTTC
clone_size: once; j_call: TRBJ2-7; d_call: TRBD1; v_call: TRBV5-5; cdr3_aa: CASSQQLPGQINYEQYF; cdr3_nt: TGTGCCAGCAGCCAACAACTCCCGGGACAGATTAACTACGAGCAGTACTTC
clone_size: NA; j_call: TRBJ1-5; d_call: TRBD1; v_call: TRBV19; cdr3_aa: CATQDRGIQPQHF; cdr3_nt: TGTGCCACCCAAGACAGGGGTATTCAGCCCCAGCATTTT
clone_size: NA; j_call: TRBJ2-2; d_call: NA; v_call: TRBV6-1; cdr3_aa: CASSAGRDTGELFF; cdr3_nt: TGTGCCAGCAGTGCCGGGAGAGACACCGGGGAGCTGTTTTTT
clone_size: NA; j_call: TRBJ2-1; d_call: TRBD2; v_call: TRBV5-1; cdr3_aa: CASHTGGPYNEQFF; cdr3_nt: TGCGCCAGCCACACGGGGGGTCCTTACAATGAGCAGTTCTTC
clone_size: NA; j_call: TRBJ2-7; d_call: TRBD2; v_call: TRBV18; cdr3_aa: CASSRGGTNEQYF; cdr3_nt: TGTGCCAGCTCTCGGGGGGGTACGAACGAGCAGTACTTC
clone_size: NA; j_call: TRBJ2-1; d_call: TRBD2; v_call: TRBV6-5; cdr3_aa: CASRSQRGDYNEQFF; cdr3_nt: TGTGCCAGCAGGTCACAGCGGGGTGATTACAATGAGCAGTTCTTC
clone_size: once; j_call: TRBJ1-4; d_call: NA; v_call: TRBV2; cdr3_aa: CASMGQWNEKLFF; cdr3_nt: TGTGCCAGCATGGGGCAGTGGAATGAAAAACTGTTTTTT
clone_size: NA; j_call: TRBJ1-2; d_call: TRBD1; v_call: TRBV28; cdr3_aa: CASSSTTGAYGYTF; cdr3_nt: TGTGCCAGCAGTTCGACGACAGGGGCCTATGGCTACACCTTC
clone_size: NA; j_call: TRBJ2-2; d_call: NA; v_call: TRBV27; cdr3_aa: CASSLSVGAGELFF; cdr3_nt: TGTGCCAGCAGTTTATCGGTCGGCGCCGGGGAGCTGTTTTTT
clone_size: NA; j_call: TRBJ1-1; d_call: TRBD1; v_call: TRBV18; cdr3_aa: CASSSGQGKETEAFF; cdr3_nt: TGTGCCAGCTCGTCGGGACAGGGCAAGGAGACTGAAGCTTTCTTT
clone_size: NA; j_call: TRBJ2-7; d_call: NA; v_call: TRBV7-9; cdr3_aa: CASSPPLQYEQYF; cdr3_nt: TGTGCCAGCAGCCCCCCTCTGCAGTACGAGCAGTACTTC
clone_size: NA; j_call: TRBJ1-2; d_call: NA; v_call: TRBV7-9; cdr3_aa: CASSLGRDLGYTF; cdr3_nt: TGTGCCAGCAGCTTAGGGCGGGACCTCGGCTACACCTTC
clone_size: once; j_call: TRBJ2-3; d_call: TRBD2; v_call: TRBV4-1; cdr3_aa: CASSQKISGTITDTQYF; cdr3_nt: TGCGCCAGCAGCCAAAAAATTAGCGGGACGATCACAGATACGCAGTATTTT
clone_size: NA; j_call: TRBJ2-7; d_call: TRBD1; v_call: TRBV5-6; cdr3_aa: CASSSETGPYEQYF; cdr3_nt: TGTGCCAGCAGCTCGGAGACAGGGCCCTACGAGCAGTACTTC
clone_size: NA; j_call: TRBJ2-1; d_call: TRBD2; v_call: TRBV15; cdr3_aa: CATSRDAPWEGQDEQFF; cdr3_nt: TGTGCCACCAGCAGAGATGCACCCTGGGAGGGCCAGGATGAGCAGTTCTTC
clone_size: NA; j_call: TRBJ1-5; d_call: NA; v_call: TRBV12-1; cdr3_aa: CASSFRVRQGYSNQPQHF; cdr3_nt: TGTGCCAGCAGCTTCAGGGTAAGACAGGGTTATAGCAATCAGCCCCAGCATTTT
clone_size: NA; j_call: TRBJ1-1; d_call: NA; v_call: TRBV2; cdr3_aa: CASQIPPYFMNTEAFF; cdr3_nt: TGTGCCAGCCAAATCCCGCCTTATTTTATGAACACTGAAGCTTTCTTT
clone_size: NA; j_call: TRBJ2-3; d_call: NA; v_call: TRBV19; cdr3_aa: CATVRDARSTDTQYF; cdr3_nt: TGTGCCACCGTCCGGGACGCCAGGAGCACAGATACGCAGTATTTT
clone_size: NA; j_call: TRBJ1-4; d_call: NA; v_call: TRBV5-1; cdr3_aa: CASSAAGTTNEKLFF; cdr3_nt: TGCGCCAGCAGCGCCGCAGGGACGACTAATGAAAAACTGTTTTTT
clone_size: NA; j_call: TRBJ2-3; d_call: NA; v_call: TRBV5-1; cdr3_aa: CASSLNPDTQYF; cdr3_nt: TGCGCCAGCAGCTTGAACCCAGATACGCAGTATTTT
clone_size: NA; j_call: TRBJ1-1; d_call: NA; v_call: TRBV6-6; cdr3_aa: CASTRKSGDTEAFF; cdr3_nt: TGTGCCAGCACCAGGAAGTCGGGGGACACTGAAGCTTTCTTT
clone_size: NA; j_call: TRBJ1-1; d_call: NA; v_call: TRBV4-2; cdr3_aa: CASSQEVGTGNTEAFF; cdr3_nt: TGTGCCAGCAGCCAAGAAGTCGGCACCGGGAACACTGAAGCTTTCTTT
clone_size: NA; j_call: TRBJ1-4; d_call: NA; v_call: TRBV7-2; cdr3_aa: CASSRGGVATNEKLFF; cdr3_nt: TGTGCCAGCAGCCGTGGAGGGGTTGCAACTAATGAAAAACTGTTTTTT
clone_size: NA; j_call: TRBJ1-1; d_call: NA; v_call: TRBV2; cdr3_aa: CASMGGVGNTEAFF; cdr3_nt: TGTGCCAGCATGGGGGGGGTCGGGAACACTGAAGCTTTCTTT
clone_size: NA; j_call: TRBJ2-3; d_call: NA; v_call: TRBV19; cdr3_aa: CASTLSGGILSGDTQYF; cdr3_nt: TGTGCCAGTACCCTGTCCGGGGGAATCCTCAGCGGTGATACGCAGTATTTT
clone_size: NA; j_call: TRBJ1-5; d_call: TRBD1; v_call: TRBV29-1; cdr3_aa: CSVEDPRGAQHF; cdr3_nt: TGCAGCGTTGAAGACCCCAGGGGGGCCCAGCATTTT
clone_size: NA; j_call: TRBJ2-7; d_call: TRBD2; v_call: TRBV7-6; cdr3_aa: CASSLEASGSYEQYF; cdr3_nt: TGTGCCAGCAGCTTAGAAGCTAGCGGGAGTTACGAGCAGTACTTC
clone_size: NA; j_call: TRBJ1-2; d_call: TRBD1; v_call: TRBV27; cdr3_aa: CASSFSGRQGQDGYTF; cdr3_nt: TGTGCCAGCAGTTTCTCAGGGAGACAGGGGCAGGATGGCTACACCTTC